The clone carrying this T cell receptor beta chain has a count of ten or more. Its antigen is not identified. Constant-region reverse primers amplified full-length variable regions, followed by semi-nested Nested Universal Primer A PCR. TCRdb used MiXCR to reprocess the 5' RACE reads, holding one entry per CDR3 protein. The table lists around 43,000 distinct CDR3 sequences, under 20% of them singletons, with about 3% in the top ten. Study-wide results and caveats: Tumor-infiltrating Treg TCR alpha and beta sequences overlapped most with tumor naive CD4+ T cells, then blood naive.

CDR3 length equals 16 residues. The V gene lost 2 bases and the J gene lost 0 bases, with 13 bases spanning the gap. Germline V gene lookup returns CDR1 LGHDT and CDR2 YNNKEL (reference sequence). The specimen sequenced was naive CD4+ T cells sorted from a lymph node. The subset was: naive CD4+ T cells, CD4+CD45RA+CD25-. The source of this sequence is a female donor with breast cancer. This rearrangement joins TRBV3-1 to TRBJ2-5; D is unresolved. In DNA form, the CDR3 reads TGTGCCAGCAGCCAATCGGCCCCTTTGTACCAAGAGACCCAGTACTTC. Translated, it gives CASSQSAPLYQETQYF.